This T cell receptor (beta chain) appears in the sequencing data of a study of T cells after yellow fever vaccination. In making TCR cDNA, 5'RACE template switching added a universal primer site and UMIs to it. TCRdb reanalysed the 5' RACE reads using MiXCR and keeps one entry per CDR3 protein. The sample carries hundreds of thousands of distinct CDR3 sequences, 13% recorded once. V dropped 0 bases and J dropped 0; count of bases not matched to a gene: 12. This CDR3 has 20 residues. Germline V gene lookup returns CDR1 SGHRS and CDR2 YFSETQ. In regard to this clonotype: The antigen remains undetermined.

Overall study findings and caveats: The bulk population could contribute abundant contaminating clonotypes to FACS-sorted repertoires. The booster response re-showed most primary clones: around 96% CD4, approximately 90% CD8.

The J gene is TRBJ2-1, the V gene TRBV5-1; the match to TRBD2 covers 10 bases. The receptor's source is a man between 25 and 39 years old who received the YFV17D yellow fever vaccine. This specimen consisted of PBMCs, obtained on the day of the yellow fever booster vaccination. The chain's CDR3 is CASSLGLAGVRPSSYNEQFF. CDR3 coding DNA: TGCGCCAGCAGCTTGGGGCTAGCGGGAGTTCGGCCGAGCTCCTACAATGAGCAGTTCTTC. The variable domain in full, completed from reference TRBV5-1 and TRBJ2-1, reads KAGVTQTPRYLIKTRGQQVTLSCSPISGHRSVSWYQQTPGQGLQFLFEYFSETQRNKGNFPGRFSGRQFSNSRSEMNVSTLELGDSALYLCASSLGLAGVRPSSYNEQFFGPGTRLTVL.